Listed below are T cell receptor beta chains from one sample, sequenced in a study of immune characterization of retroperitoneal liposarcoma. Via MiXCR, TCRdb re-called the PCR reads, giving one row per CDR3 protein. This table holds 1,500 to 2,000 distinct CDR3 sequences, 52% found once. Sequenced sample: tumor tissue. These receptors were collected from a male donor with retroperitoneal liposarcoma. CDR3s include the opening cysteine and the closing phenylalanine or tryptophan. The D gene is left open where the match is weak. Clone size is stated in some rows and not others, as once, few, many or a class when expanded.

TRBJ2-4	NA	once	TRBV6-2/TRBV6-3	CASSEGGAKNIQYF	TGTGCCAGCAGTGAAGGGGGTGCCAAAAACATTCAGTACTTC
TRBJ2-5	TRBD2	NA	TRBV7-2	CASSFGLAAGGETQYF	TGTGCCAGCAGTTTCGGACTAGCGGCGGGCGGCGAGACCCAGTACTTC
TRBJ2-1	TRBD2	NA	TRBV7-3	CASSSRTSGEQFF	TGTGCCAGCAGCTCTCGGACTAGCGGTGAGCAGTTCTTC
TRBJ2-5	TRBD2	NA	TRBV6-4	CASSGIAGEEQYF	TGTGCCAGCAGTGGGATAGCGGGAGAAGAGCAGTACTTC
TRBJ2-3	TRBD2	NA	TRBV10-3	CATKGLATDTQYF	TGTGCCACCAAAGGACTAGCGACAGATACGCAGTATTTT
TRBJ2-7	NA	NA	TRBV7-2	CASSLIGVPYEQYF	TGTGCCAGCAGCTTGATAGGGGTACCGTACGAGCAGTACTTC
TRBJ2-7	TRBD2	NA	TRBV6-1	CASSRLAGNNEQYF	TGTGCCAGCAGTAGACTAGCGGGGAACAATGAGCAGTACTTC
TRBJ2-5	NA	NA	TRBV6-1	CASSLYRDAWETQYF	TGTGCCAGCAGTCTCTACAGGGATGCATGGGAGACCCAGTACTTC
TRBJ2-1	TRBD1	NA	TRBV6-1	CASSESGGIETQFF	TGTGCCAGCAGTGAGTCAGGGGGCATAGAGACCCAGTTCTTC
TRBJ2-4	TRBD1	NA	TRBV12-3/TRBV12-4	CATTFGTGVSYEQYF	TGTGCCACCACCTTTGGGACAGGGGTATCTTATGAGCAGTACTTC
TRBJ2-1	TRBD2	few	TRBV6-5	CASRPGLAGVGETQFF	TGTGCCAGCAGGCCGGGACTAGCGGGAGTAGGAGAGACCCAGTTCTTC
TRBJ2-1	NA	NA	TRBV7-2	CASSFTQGNNEQFF	TGTGCCAGCAGCTTTACACAGGGAAACAATGAGCAGTTCTTC
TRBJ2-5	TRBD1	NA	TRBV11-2	CASSLDARDRGQETQYF	TGTGCCAGCAGCTTAGATGCCCGGGACAGGGGGCAAGAGACCCAGTACTTC
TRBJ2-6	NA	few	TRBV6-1	CANKQTSGANVLTF	TGTGCCAACAAGCAGACCTCTGGGGCCAACGTCCTGACTTTC
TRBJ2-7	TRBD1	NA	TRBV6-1	CASTRQGPYNEQYF	TGTGCCAGCACCCGACAGGGACCCTACAATGAGCAGTACTTC
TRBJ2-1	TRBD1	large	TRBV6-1	CASRGQGSYEQFF	TGTGCCAGCAGGGGACAGGGGAGTTACGAGCAGTTCTTC
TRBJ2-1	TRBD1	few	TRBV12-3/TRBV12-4	CASTPSTGIYEQFF	TGTGCCAGCACCCCTTCGACAGGGATTTACGAGCAGTTCTTC
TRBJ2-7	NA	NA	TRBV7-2	CASSSTGWERAEQYF	TGTGCCAGCAGCTCGACAGGGTGGGAGCGGGCCGAGCAGTACTTC
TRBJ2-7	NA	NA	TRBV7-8	CASSMSGDNEQYF	TGTGCCAGCAGCATGAGCGGGGACAATGAGCAGTACTTC
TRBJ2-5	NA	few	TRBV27	CASSFVGETQYF	TGTGCCAGCAGTTTCGTAGGAGAGACCCAGTACTTC
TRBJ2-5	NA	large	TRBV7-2	CASSHAAAVQETQYF	TGTGCCAGCAGCCATGCCGCGGCAGTCCAAGAGACCCAGTACTTC
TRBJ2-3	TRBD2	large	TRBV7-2	CASSFGGSTDTQYF	TGTGCCAGCAGCTTCGGGGGGTCCACAGATACGCAGTATTTT
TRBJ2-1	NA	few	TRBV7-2	CASSLNQETQFF	TGTGCCAGCAGCTTAAACCAAGAGACCCAGTTCTTC
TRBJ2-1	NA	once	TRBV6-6	CASSYSEGSAEQFF	TGTGCCAGCAGTTACTCCGAGGGGTCTGCGGAGCAGTTCTTC
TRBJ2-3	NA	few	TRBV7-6	CASSSASDTQYF	TGTGCCAGCAGCTCAGCGTCAGATACGCAGTATTTT
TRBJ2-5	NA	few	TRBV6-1	CASSYHIKETQYF	TGTGCCAGCAGCTACCATATCAAAGAGACCCAGTACTTC
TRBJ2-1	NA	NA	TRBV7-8	CASRPYQGPSYEQFF	TGTGCCAGCAGACCTTATCAGGGACCCTCCTACGAGCAGTTCTTC
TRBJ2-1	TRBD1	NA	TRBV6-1	CASSAGQIKETQFF	TGTGCCAGCAGTGCGGGACAGATAAAAGAGACCCAGTTCTTC
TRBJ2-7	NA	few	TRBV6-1	CASSEINRGGEQYF	TGTGCCAGCAGTGAAATTAACAGAGGGGGCGAGCAGTACTTC
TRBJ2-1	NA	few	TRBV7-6	CASSPPFGRGEGETQFF	TGTGCCAGCAGCCCCCCTTTCGGGCGGGGCGAGGGGGAGACCCAGTTCTTC
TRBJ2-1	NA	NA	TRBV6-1	CASSYPGPPQETQFF	TGTGCCAGCAGTTATCCGGGACCACCTCAAGAGACCCAGTTCTTC
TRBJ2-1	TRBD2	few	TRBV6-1	CASVQASGAYEQFF	TGTGCCAGCGTCCAAGCTAGCGGGGCCTACGAGCAGTTCTTC
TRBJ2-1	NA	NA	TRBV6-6	CASRVDRSVSNEQFF	TGTGCCAGCAGGGTGGACAGATCTGTTTCAAATGAGCAGTTCTTC
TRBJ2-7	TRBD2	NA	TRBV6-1	CASSERLAGAYEQYF	TGTGCCAGCAGTGAACGACTAGCGGGAGCGTACGAGCAGTACTTC
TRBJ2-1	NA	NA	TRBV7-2	CASSFFRTDSYEQFF	TGTGCCAGCAGCTTCTTCCGGACAGACTCCTACGAGCAGTTCTTC
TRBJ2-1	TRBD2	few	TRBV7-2	CASSFTGGTPYEQFF	TGTGCCAGCAGCTTTACGGGAGGAACCCCCTACGAGCAGTTCTTC
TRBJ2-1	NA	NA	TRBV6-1	CASSEAPGPPKEQFF	TGTGCCAGCAGTGAAGCGCCAGGTCCCCCCAAAGAGCAGTTCTTC
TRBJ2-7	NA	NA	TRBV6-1	CASKTLTYSGEYEQYF	TGTGCCAGCAAGACCTTGACCTACAGCGGCGAATACGAGCAGTACTTC
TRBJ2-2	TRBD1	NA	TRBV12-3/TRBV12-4	CASQGQGNTGELFF	TGTGCCAGCCAGGGACAGGGCAACACCGGGGAGCTGTTTTTT
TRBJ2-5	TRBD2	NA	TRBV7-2	CASSANRRGAQYQETQYF	TGTGCCAGCAGCGCAAATAGGCGGGGGGCCCAGTACCAAGAGACCCAGTACTTC
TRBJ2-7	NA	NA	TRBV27	CASSTTYEQYF	TGTGCCAGCAGTACCACATACGAGCAGTACTTC
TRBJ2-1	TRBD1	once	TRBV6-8	CASTRQGPYNEQFF	TGTGCCAGCACCCGACAGGGACCCTACAATGAGCAGTTCTTC
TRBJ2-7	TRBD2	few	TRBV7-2	CASSSGLAGPFYEQYF	TGTGCCAGCAGCTCCGGACTAGCGGGACCCTTCTACGAGCAGTACTTC
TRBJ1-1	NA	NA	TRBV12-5	CASGLVLSDLRGPPMNTEAFF	TGTGCTAGTGGTTTGGTACTATCGGATTTGCGGGGGCCCCCGATGAACACTGAAGCTTTCTTT
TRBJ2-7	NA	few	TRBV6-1	CASSEIYEQYF	TGTGCCAGCAGTGAAATCTACGAGCAGTACTTC
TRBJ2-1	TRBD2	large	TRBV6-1	CASSGLAGVHEQFF	TGTGCCAGCAGTGGGCTAGCGGGAGTACATGAGCAGTTCTTC
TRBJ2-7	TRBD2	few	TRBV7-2	CASSLRVTSGRFYNEQYF	TGTGCCAGCAGCTTAAGGGTCACTAGCGGGAGATTCTACAATGAGCAGTACTTC
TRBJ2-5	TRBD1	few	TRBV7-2	CASSSGTGQETQYF	TGTGCCAGCAGCTCCGGGACAGGTCAAGAGACCCAGTACTTC
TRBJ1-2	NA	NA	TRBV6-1	CASSEPPVGYTF	TGTGCCAGCAGTGAACCCCCCGTCGGCTACACCTTC
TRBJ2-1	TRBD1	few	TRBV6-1	CASSDPRDRGEETQFF	TGTGCCAGCAGTGACCCGAGGGACAGGGGGGAAGAGACCCAGTTCTTC